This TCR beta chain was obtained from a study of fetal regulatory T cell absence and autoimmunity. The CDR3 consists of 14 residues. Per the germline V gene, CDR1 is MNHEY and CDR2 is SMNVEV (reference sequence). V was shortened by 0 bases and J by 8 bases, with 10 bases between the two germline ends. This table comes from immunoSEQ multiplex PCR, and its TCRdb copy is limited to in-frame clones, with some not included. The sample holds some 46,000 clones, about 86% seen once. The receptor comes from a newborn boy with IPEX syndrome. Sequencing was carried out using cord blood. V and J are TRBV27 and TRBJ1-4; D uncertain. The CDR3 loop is CASSLSGSGEKLFF. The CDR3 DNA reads TGTGCCAGCAGTTTATCAGGGTCCGGGGAAAAACTGTTTTTT. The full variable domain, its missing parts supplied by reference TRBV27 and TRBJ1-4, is EAQVTQNPRYLITVTGKKLTVTCSQNMNHEYMSWYRQDPGLGLRQIYYSMNVEVTDKGDVPEGYKVSRKEKRNFPLILESPSPNQTSLYFCASSLSGSGEKLFFGSGTQLSVL.